This T cell receptor beta chain was captured in a study of blood T cell repertoires in COVID-19. Study information: Both acute and convalescent COVID-19 samples were obtained from the United States, Italy and Spain. From T cells, B-cell-depleted T cells, or PBMCs came the material, which was cDNA or gDNA.

Methods used by the authors: Estimation of nucleated cell counts was performed using reference gene primer amplification. TCRdb's table, derived via immunoSEQ multiplex PCR, lists solely in-frame clones and lacks some. That table supplies the V and J calls and clone size; D and trimming were determined from the DNA. Altogether about 27,000 clones are present, roughly 80% being singletons, with the ten largest covering roughly 46%. The V and J ends lost 2 bases and 0 bases respectively, with 10 bases between them. Germline-derived CDR1 and CDR2 are SGHTA and FQGNSA. The CDR3 is 15 amino acids. The rearrangement uses TRBV7-2 and TRBJ1-2, with D maybe TRBD1 (5 bases). Sequencing input: peripheral blood. This receptor was identified in a woman aged 80 or over with acute or convalescent COVID-19. CDR3 in DNA: TGTGCCAGCAGCTTAAGGTGGGGGGCTAACTATGGCTACACCTTC. It specifies CASSLRWGANYGYTF.